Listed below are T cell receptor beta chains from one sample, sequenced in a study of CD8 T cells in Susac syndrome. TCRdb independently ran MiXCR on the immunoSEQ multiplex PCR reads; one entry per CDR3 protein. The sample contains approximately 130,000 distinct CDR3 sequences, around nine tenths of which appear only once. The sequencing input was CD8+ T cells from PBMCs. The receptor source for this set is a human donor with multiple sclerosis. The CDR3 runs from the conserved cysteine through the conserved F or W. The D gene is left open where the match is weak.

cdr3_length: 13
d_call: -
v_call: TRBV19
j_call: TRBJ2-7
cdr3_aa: CASSMGRHYEQYF
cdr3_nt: TGTGCCAGTAGTATGGGGCGGCACTACGAGCAGTACTTC

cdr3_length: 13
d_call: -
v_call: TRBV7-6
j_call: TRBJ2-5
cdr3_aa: CASSSRLEETQYF
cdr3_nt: TGTGCCAGCAGCTCACGACTGGAAGAGACCCAGTACTTC

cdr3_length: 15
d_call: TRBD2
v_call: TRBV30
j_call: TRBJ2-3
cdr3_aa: CAFLTSGRSPHTQYF
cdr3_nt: TGTGCCTTCTTGACTAGCGGGAGGTCCCCACATACGCAGTATTTT

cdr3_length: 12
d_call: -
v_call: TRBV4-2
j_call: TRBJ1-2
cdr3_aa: CASSPDKYGYTF
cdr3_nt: TGTGCCAGCAGCCCCGATAAGTATGGCTACACCTTC

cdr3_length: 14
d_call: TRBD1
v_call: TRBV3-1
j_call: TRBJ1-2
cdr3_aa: CASTQGVGNYGYTF
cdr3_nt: TGTGCCAGCACCCAGGGGGTTGGTAACTATGGCTACACCTTC

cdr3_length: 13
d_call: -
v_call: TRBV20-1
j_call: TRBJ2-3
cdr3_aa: CSAQVLNVDTQYF
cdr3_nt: TGCAGTGCCCAGGTCCTAAACGTGGATACGCAGTATTTT

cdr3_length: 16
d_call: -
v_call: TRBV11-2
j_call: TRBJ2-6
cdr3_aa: CASSLVGYSGANVLTF
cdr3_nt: TGTGCCAGCAGCTTGGTCGGATACTCTGGGGCCAACGTCCTGACTTTC

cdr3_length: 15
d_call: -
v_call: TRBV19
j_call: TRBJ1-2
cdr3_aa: CASSTGTATIYGYTF
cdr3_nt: TGTGCCAGTAGTACCGGGACGGCAACGATCTATGGCTACACCTTC

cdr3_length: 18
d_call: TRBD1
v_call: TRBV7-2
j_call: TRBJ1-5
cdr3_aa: CASSLAQAGGTGNQPQHF
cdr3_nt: TGTGCCAGCAGCTTAGCGCAGGCAGGGGGTACTGGCAATCAGCCCCAGCATTTT

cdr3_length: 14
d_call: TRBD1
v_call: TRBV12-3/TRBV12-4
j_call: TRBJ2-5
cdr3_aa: CASTRDRVGETQYF
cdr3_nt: TGTGCCAGCACTAGGGACAGGGTAGGAGAGACCCAGTACTTC

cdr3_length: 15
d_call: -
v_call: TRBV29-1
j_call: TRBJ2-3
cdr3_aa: CSVASLQEGTDTQYF
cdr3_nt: TGCAGCGTTGCCTCGCTCCAAGAAGGGACAGATACGCAGTATTTT

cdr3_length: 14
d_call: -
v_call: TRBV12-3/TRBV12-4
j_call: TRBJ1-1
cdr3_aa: CASTQGVLNTEAFF
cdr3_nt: TGTGCCAGCACCCAGGGCGTTCTGAACACTGAAGCTTTCTTT

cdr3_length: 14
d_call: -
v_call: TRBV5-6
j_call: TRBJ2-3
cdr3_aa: CASSFLGNTDTQYF
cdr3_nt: TGTGCCAGCAGCTTTCTAGGAAACACAGATACGCAGTATTTT

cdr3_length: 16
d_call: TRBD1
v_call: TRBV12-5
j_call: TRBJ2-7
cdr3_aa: CASGLGPGQGTYEQYF
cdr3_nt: TGTGCTAGTGGTTTGGGTCCGGGACAGGGGACGTACGAGCAGTACTTC

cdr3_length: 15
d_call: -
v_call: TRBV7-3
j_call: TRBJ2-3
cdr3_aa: CASSLYGTPTDTQYF
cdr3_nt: TGTGCCAGCAGCTTATACGGGACCCCAACAGATACGCAGTATTTT

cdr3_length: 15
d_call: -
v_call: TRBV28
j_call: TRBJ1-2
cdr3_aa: CASSFRLGVGDGYTF
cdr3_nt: TGTGCCAGCAGTTTTCGATTGGGAGTGGGGGATGGCTACACCTTC

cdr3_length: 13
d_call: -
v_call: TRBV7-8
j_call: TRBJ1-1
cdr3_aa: CASSAIKNTEAFF
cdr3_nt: TGTGCCAGCAGCGCGATAAAGAACACTGAAGCTTTCTTT

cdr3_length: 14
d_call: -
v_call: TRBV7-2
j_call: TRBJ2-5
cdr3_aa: CASSPRGVEETQYF
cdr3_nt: TGTGCCAGCAGCCCCAGGGGGGTAGAAGAGACCCAGTACTTC

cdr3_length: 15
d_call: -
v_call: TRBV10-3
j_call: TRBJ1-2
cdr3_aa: CAISEVRPASYGYTF
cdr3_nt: TGTGCCATCAGTGAGGTTCGGCCAGCATCTTATGGCTACACCTTC

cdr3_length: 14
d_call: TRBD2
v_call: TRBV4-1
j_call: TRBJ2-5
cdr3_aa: CASSYLADGETQYF
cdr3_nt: TGCGCCAGCAGTTACCTAGCGGACGGGGAGACCCAGTACTTC

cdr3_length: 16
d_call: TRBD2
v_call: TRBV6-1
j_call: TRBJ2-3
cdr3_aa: CASRGGSGRLADTQYF
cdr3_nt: TGTGCCAGCAGGGGGGGTAGCGGGAGATTGGCAGATACGCAGTATTTT

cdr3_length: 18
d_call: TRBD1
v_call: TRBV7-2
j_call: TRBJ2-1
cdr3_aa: CASSALRGDREIYNEQFF
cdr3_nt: TGTGCCAGCAGCGCACTAAGGGGGGACAGGGAAATCTACAATGAGCAGTTCTTC

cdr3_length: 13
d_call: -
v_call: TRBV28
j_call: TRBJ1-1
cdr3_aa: CASSPGLITEAFF
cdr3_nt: TGTGCCAGCAGTCCGGGGTTGATCACTGAAGCTTTCTTT

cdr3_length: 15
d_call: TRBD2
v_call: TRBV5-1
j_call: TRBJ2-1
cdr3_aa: CASSNGLAGAQEQFF
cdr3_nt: TGCGCCAGCAGCAACGGACTAGCGGGAGCTCAAGAGCAGTTCTTC

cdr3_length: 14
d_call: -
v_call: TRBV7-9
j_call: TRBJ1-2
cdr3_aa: CASSLAIGENGYTF
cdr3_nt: TGTGCCAGCAGCTTAGCAATAGGGGAAAATGGCTACACCTTC

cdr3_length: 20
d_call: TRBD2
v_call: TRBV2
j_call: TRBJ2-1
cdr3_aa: CASSERTLAGGGNWGNEQFF
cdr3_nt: TGTGCCAGCAGTGAACGGACGCTAGCGGGAGGGGGGAATTGGGGCAATGAGCAGTTCTTC